Below, one T cell receptor (beta chain) is given with its context. Antigen specificity is unknown. Sequencing used immunoSEQ multiplex PCR; TCRdb keeps in-frame clones, though not all of them. The sample includes around 2.1 million clones, around 93% of them seen just once. This CDR3 is 18 amino acids long. Trimming at V came to 0 bases and at J to 5 bases, leaving 14 bases not matched to a gene. Germline V CDR1 and CDR2: SGHDN, FVKESK. This entry is derived from a study of shared clonotypes between healthy human individuals. Terminally differentiated effector memory CD45RA+ cells were excluded by CCR7 positive selection of CD45RO-negative cells. Study results and limitations: Expectations were that clonotype sharing among donors would be affected by sequencing depth.

This sequence was found in a man between 18 and 29 years old in good health. Some clones in this sample may be carry-over from other donors' samples. Sequencing was performed on naive CD8+ T cells from PBMCs. J is TRBJ1-2 and V is TRBV14, with TRBD1 identical over 8 bases. CDR3 protein: CASSQDLSVGQEFYGYTF. As DNA, the CDR3 is TGTGCCAGCAGCCAAGATCTATCGGTGGGACAGGAGTTTTATGGCTACACCTTC. The entire variable domain, with the rest obtained from reference TRBV14 and TRBJ1-2, is as follows: EAGVTQFPSHSVIEKGQTVTLRCDPISGHDNLYWYRRVMGKEIKFLLHFVKESKQDESGMPNNRFLAERTGGTYSTLKVQPAELEDSGVYFCASSQDLSVGQEFYGYTFGSGTRLTVV.